The source of this T cell receptor beta chain is a study of cytomegalovirus exposure and HLA in healthy donors. Points on this clone: The antigen is not known.

Germline V gene data show CDR1 as SEHNR and CDR2 as FQNEAQ (reference sequence). With 5 bases removed from V and 9 bases from J, the gap between germline ends came to 17 bases. CDR3 length: 14 amino acids. Notes on the study in general: The sole available immune exposure information was CMV serostatus. The presence/absence work took it that sequencing depth was about the same across donors.

This PCR relied on a set of 60 Vbeta primers and 13 Jbeta primers. TCRdb's table, derived via immunoSEQ multiplex PCR, lists solely in-frame clones and lacks some. Of 75,000 to 90,000 clones in the sample, approximately 80% were seen once. The rearrangement uses TRBV7-9 and TRBJ2-1, with D possibly being TRBD1 (6 bases). What was sequenced was PBMCs. This TCR was sampled from a man aged 45 to 65 in good health and CMV-seronegative. CDR3 nucleotide sequence: TGTGCCAGCAGCGAAGATTACAGGGCAGGTGAGCAGTTCTTC. Translated: CASSEDYRAGEQFF.